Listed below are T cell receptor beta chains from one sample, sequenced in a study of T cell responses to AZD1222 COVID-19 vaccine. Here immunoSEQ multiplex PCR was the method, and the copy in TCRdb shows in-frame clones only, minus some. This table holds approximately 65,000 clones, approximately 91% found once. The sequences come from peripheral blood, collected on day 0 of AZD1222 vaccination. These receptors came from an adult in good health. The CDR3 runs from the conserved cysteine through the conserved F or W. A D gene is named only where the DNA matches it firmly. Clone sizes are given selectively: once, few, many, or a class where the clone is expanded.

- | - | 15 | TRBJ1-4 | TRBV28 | CASSLLRASNEKLFF | TGTGCCAGCAGTTTACTAAGAGCTTCGAATGAAAAACTGTTTTTT
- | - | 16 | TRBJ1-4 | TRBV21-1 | CASSGVSGGTNEKLFF | TGTGCCAGCAGCGGAGTTAGCGGGGGCACTAATGAAAAACTGTTTTTT
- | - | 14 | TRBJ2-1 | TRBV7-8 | CASSLAGGGNEQFF | TGTGCCAGCAGCTTAGCCGGTGGGGGGAATGAGCAGTTCTTC
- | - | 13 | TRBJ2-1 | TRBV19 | CASSITRTNEQFF | TGTGCCAGTAGTATAACCCGGACCAATGAGCAGTTCTTC
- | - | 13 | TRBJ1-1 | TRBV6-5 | CASRKTPNTEAFF | TGTGCCAGCAGGAAAACACCGAACACTGAAGCTTTCTTT
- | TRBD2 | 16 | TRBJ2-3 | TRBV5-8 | CASSLVGTREPDTQYF | TGTGCCAGCAGCTTGGTGGGGACTAGAGAACCAGATACGCAGTATTTT
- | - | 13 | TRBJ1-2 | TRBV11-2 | CASSDTDNYGYTF | TGTGCCAGCAGCGATACGGATAACTATGGCTACACCTTC
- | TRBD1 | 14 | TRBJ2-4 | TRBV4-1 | CASSQGQGRNIQYF | TGCGCCAGCAGCCAGGGACAGGGTAGGAACATTCAGTACTTC
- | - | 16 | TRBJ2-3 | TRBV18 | CASSPPQRTSTDTQYF | TGTGCCAGCTCACCACCCCAGCGGACTAGCACAGATACGCAGTATTTT
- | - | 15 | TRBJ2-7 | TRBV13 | CASSLGRQPSYEQYF | TGTGCCAGCAGCTTAGGGCGGCAACCCTCCTACGAGCAGTACTTC
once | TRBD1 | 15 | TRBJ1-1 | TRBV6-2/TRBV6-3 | CASSRGQGLVTEAFF | TGTGCCAGCAGCCGGGGACAGGGGTTGGTCACTGAAGCTTTCTTT
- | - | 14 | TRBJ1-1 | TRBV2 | CASSGNSINTEAFF | TGTGCCAGCAGTGGGAACAGTATAAACACTGAAGCTTTCTTT
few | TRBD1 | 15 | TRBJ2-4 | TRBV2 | CASSGSGTGRNIQYF | TGTGCCAGCAGCGGCTCCGGGACAGGGAGAAACATTCAGTACTTC
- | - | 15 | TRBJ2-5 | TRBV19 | CASSSLLGNQETQYF | TGTGCCAGTAGTAGTCTCTTGGGGAACCAAGAGACCCAGTACTTC
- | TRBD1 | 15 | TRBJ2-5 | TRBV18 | CASSFGTGSQETQYF | TGTGCCAGCTCATTCGGGACAGGGAGCCAAGAGACCCAGTACTTC
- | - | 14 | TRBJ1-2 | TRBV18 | CASSGSRDGDGYTF | TGTGCCAGCTCGGGGTCTCGCGACGGGGATGGCTACACCTTC
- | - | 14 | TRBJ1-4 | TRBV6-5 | CASSYRQTNEKLFF | TGTGCCAGCAGTTACCGACAGACTAATGAAAAACTGTTTTTT
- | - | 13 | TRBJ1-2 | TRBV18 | CASSPGANYGYTF | TGTGCCAGCTCACCCGGCGCTAACTATGGCTACACCTTC
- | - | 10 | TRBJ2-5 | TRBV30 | CAWSRETQYF | TGTGCCTGGTCTAGGGAGACCCAGTACTTC
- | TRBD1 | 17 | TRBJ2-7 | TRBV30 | CAWSFPSRTGAPYEQYF | TGTGCCTGGAGTTTTCCGTCGAGGACAGGGGCCCCCTACGAGCAGTACTTC
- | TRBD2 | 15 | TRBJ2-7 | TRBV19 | CASSIETSGSSEQYF | TGTGCCAGTAGTATCGAAACTAGCGGGAGTTCCGAGCAGTACTTC
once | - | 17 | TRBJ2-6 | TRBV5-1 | CASRGTGTRSGANVLTF | TGCGCCAGCAGGGGTACAGGGACCCGCTCTGGGGCCAACGTCCTGACTTTC
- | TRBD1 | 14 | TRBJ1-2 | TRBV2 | CASSARDSYYGYTF | TGTGCCAGCAGTGCCCGGGACAGTTACTATGGCTACACCTTC
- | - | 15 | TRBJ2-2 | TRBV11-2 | CASSLVAESTGELFF | TGTGCCAGCAGCTTAGTAGCGGAATCCACCGGGGAGCTGTTTTTT
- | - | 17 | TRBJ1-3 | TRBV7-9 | CASRPVGTKSSGNTIYF | TGTGCCAGCAGACCGGTGGGGACAAAGAGCTCTGGAAACACCATATATTTT
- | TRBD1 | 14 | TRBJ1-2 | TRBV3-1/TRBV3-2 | CASSLGQGEYGYTF | TGTGCCAGCAGCCTGGGACAGGGGGAGTATGGCTACACCTTC
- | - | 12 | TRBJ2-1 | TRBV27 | CASSFGANEQFF | TGTGCCAGCAGTTTTGGCGCCAATGAGCAGTTCTTC
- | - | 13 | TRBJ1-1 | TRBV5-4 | CASSFTSTTEAFF | TGTGCCAGCAGCTTCACATCCACCACTGAAGCTTTCTTT
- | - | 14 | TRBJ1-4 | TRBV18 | CASSREAGREKLFF | TGTGCCAGCTCCCGGGAGGCCGGGAGGGAAAAACTGTTTTTT
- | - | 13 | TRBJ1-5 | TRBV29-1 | CSVGQVVGQPQHF | TGCAGCGTTGGACAGGTTGTTGGTCAGCCCCAGCATTTT
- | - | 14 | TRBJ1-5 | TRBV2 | CASSRGGSNQPQHF | TGTGCCAGCAGTCGTGGTGGTAGCAATCAGCCCCAGCATTTT
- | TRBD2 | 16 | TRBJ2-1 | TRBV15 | CATSREGTSGINEQFF | TGTGCCACCAGCAGGGAAGGGACTAGCGGGATTAATGAGCAGTTCTTC
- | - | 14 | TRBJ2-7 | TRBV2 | CASSRDGSSYEQYF | TGTGCCAGCAGTAGGGATGGGAGCTCCTACGAGCAGTACTTC
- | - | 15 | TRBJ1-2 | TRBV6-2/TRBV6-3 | CASSDDDDKNYGYTF | TGTGCCAGCAGTGACGACGATGATAAAAACTATGGCTACACCTTC